The T cell receptor beta chain described here comes from a study of vaccination effects on CD4 cells after COVID-19. Findings of the study overall: Clonal contraction was marked in infection- and vaccine-induced clones late after vaccination. Early post-infection timepoints were absent, and convalescent patients were few.

To note about this clone: Its antigen is not known.

CDR1 and CDR2 from the germline V gene are LGHNA and YNFKEQ. Trimming removed 2 bases from V and 0 bases from J; junction bases left unmatched: 5. The CDR3 length is 17 residues. In the ViraFEST assay, antigen-specific CD4+ clonotypes were identified by expansion after peptide-pool stimulation. CD4+ T cell isolation took place after more than eight days of culture. Participants received two doses of either the BNT162b2 or mRNA-1273 vaccine. Vaccine recipients lacked prior SARS-CoV-2 infection and had negative nucleocapsid antibodies. The data were produced by immunoSEQ multiplex PCR, yet TCRdb's version contains in-frame clones alone and is incomplete. The sample has about 46,000 clones; under 85% are singletons.

The clonotype originates from a human donor who received a COVID-19 vaccine. This rearrangement joins TRBV4-2 to TRBJ2-1; 9 bases are a match to TRBD2. Sequencing was performed on CD4+ T cells from PBMCs cultured with HCoV-OC43 spike peptides, taken after COVID-19 vaccination. Subset indicated: HCoV-OC43 spike overlapping peptide pool stimulation. The CDR3 bases are TGTGCCAGCAGCCAACCTCTTAGCGGGAGCTCCTACAATGAGCAGTTCTTC. Its protein product is CASSQPLSGSSYNEQFF.